Sequencing of this T cell receptor beta chain was carried out in a study of a mutant IDH1 vaccine in newly diagnosed glioma. Trimming shortened V by 3 bases and J by 5 bases, and 11 bases separated the two germline ends. The germline gives CDR1 SGDLS, CDR2 YYNGEE. The CDR3 totals 13 residues. Profiled with immunoSEQ multiplex PCR; TCRdb holds only in-frame clones, not every one. The sample holds tens of thousands of clones; more than 85% are singletons and the top ten take around 2.5%. Noted time point: baseline, week 1 (first vaccination visit). Treatment: pre-vaccination baseline after standard-of-care therapy.

The material was PBMCs, obtained from a glioma patient treated with radiotherapy, temozolomide or both. The chain combines TRBV9 with TRBJ1-1; D ambiguous. This clonotype was obtained from a middle-aged man with glioma. The CDR3 protein is CASSAGTRTEAFF. CDR3 nucleotide sequence: TGTGCCAGCAGCGCGGGAACAAGGACTGAAGCTTTCTTT.